Listed here are 4 T cell receptor beta chains from one sample, sequenced in a study of T cells in Graves' hyperthyroidism and ophthalmopathy. The source material, RNA transcripts, was used to amplify TCR beta CDR3 regions. RT-PCR in the first round (using the HTBI primer set) targeted the TCR CDR3. TCRdb independently ran MiXCR on the multiplex PCR reads; one entry per CDR3 protein. The data contain about 560,000 distinct CDR3 sequences, approximately 16% of them singletons. The specimen was blood. These receptors were obtained from a woman under 30 with Graves' hyperthyroidism.

This clonotype was counted at least ten times. The chain links TRBV14 to TRBJ2-7; D is possibly TRBD2 (5 bases). V shed 1 base and J shed 0 bases, with 10 bases lying between them. The CDR3 contains 15 residues. CDR1 is SGHDN and CDR2 is FVKESK in the germline V gene. The CDR3 reads CASSQVVGSSYEQYF. In DNA, the CDR3 is TGTGCCAGCAGCCAAGTTGTGGGGAGCTCCTACGAGCAGTACTTC.

This clonotype was found many times. The chain combines TRBV6-1 with TRBJ1-2; D uncertain. The V end was cut by 5 bases, the J end by 4 bases, with 14 bases between. Germline values: CDR1 MNHNS, CDR2 SASEGT. The length of the CDR3 is 14 residues. The CDR3 reads CASSYQQRTYGYTF. The CDR3, as DNA: TGTGCCAGCAGTTATCAACAGAGAACCTATGGCTACACCTTC.

In this sample, this clonotype turned up many times. The J gene is TRBJ1-1, the V gene TRBV10-3, with D tentatively TRBD1 (5 bases). V was cut by 3 bases and J by 1 base, with 21 bases left in between. Germline V gene sequence: CDR1 ENHRY, CDR2 SYGVKD. The CDR3 runs 18 residues. The CDR3 spells CAISDPFFMQGRNTEAFF. The CDR3 nucleotides are TGTGCCATCAGTGACCCCTTCTTTATGCAGGGAAGGAACACTGAAGCTTTCTTT.

This clonotype was observed a single time. This chain uses TRBV5-1 with TRBJ1-1, with D perhaps matching TRBD1 (6 bases). Germline CDR1 and CDR2: SGHRS and YFSETQ. Between the trimmed V and J ends, which lost 4 bases and 4 bases, there was a span of 14 bases. The CDR3 is made up of 14 amino acids. The CDR3 DNA reads as TGCGCCAGCAGCGCGACGGGGGGCGGCACTGAAGCTTTCTTT. Translating it yields CASSATGGGTEAFF.